The next 20 T cell receptor beta chains were all read from a single sample in a study of regulatory T cells in long-lasting Graves disease. Time point reported: newly diagnosed GD, antithyroid drugs for less than 3 months. The TCR library was made from RNA that had been extracted from PBMCs in TRIzol. According to the study, TCR beta libraries were built with iRepertoire HTBI primers and CDR3-region Arm-PCR. TCRdb re-called the multiplex PCR reads with MiXCR, one entry per CDR3 protein. The data show roughly 320,000 distinct CDR3 sequences, around 15% seen once. The data were also submitted as part of a second study, on T cells in Graves' hyperthyroidism and ophthalmopathy.

Sequences were derived from peripheral blood mononuclear cells (PBMCs), sampled at new diagnosis, from a patient treated with antithyroid drugs. The receptors derive from a man aged 35 to 55 with Graves disease.

The chain links TRBV12-3 or TRBV12-4 to TRBJ2-1; possible D gene TRBD2, 7 bases. This CDR3 is 16 amino acids long. Trimming stripped 2 bases from V and 7 bases from J, with 18 bases between. The CDR3 DNA sequence: TGTGCCAGCAGTTTATGGGTGGGGGGGCCTGATAATGAGCAGTTCTTC. It translates to CASSLWVGGPDNEQFF.

At least ten counts were recorded for this clonotype. The genes are TRBV4-1 and TRBJ1-6, with 8 nucleotides matching TRBD1. This CDR3 spans 15 amino acids. CDR1 is MGHRA and CDR2 is YSYEKL in the germline V gene. The trim removed 2 bases at V and 6 bases at J, leaving 3 bases unmatched. The CDR3 DNA reads as TGCGCCAGCAGCCAACCCGGACAGGGTAATTCACCCCTCCACTTT. Translated, it gives CASSQPGQGNSPLHF.

This clonotype was picked up many times. V gene TRBV27 combines with J gene TRBJ1-2; D remains ambiguous. V was pared by 0 bases and J by 4 bases, with 12 bases between. The CDR3 totals 15 residues. CDR1 MNHEY and CDR2 SMNVEV come from the germline V gene (reference sequence). DNA for the CDR3: TGTGCCAGCAGTTTATCCCGGGCAGGTCCCTATGGCTACACCTTC. As protein: CASSLSRAGPYGYTF.

This chain joins TRBV7-2 and TRBJ2-5; D not resolved. The V gene lost 1 base and the J gene lost 5 bases, with 8 bases spanning the gap. Per the germline V gene, CDR1 is SGHTA and CDR2 is FQGNSA. The length of the CDR3 is 13 residues. CDR3 loop: CASSLDVRETQYF. The DNA of the CDR3 is TGTGCCAGCAGCTTAGATGTTAGGGAGACCCAGTACTTC.

At least ten counts were recorded for this clonotype. The chain is built from TRBV20-1 and TRBJ2-1, with 12 bases fitting TRBD2. This CDR3 region has 16 residues. Germline V gene sequence: CDR1 DFQATT, CDR2 SNEGSKA (reference sequence). V was clipped by 0 bases and J by 7 bases; unmatched bases: 7. CDR3 protein: CSARDRLAGGRNEQFF. The CDR3 DNA is TGCAGTGCTAGAGATAGGCTAGCGGGGGGGCGGAATGAGCAGTTCTTC.

This clonotype was counted at least ten times. The rearrangement links TRBV20-1 to TRBJ2-1; 14 nucleotides agree with TRBD2. Germline loops: CDR1 DFQATT, CDR2 SNEGSKA (reference sequence). The CDR3 extends over 15 amino acids. V trimming: 5 bases; J trimming: 11 bases; junction bases outside the gene matches: 11. The CDR3 region has the DNA TGCAGTGCTTACGGACTAGCGGGGGGTACAGCCAAGCAGTTCTTC. As protein: CSAYGLAGGTAKQFF.

The table lists this clonotype with many counts. V usage is TRBV3-1 and J usage is TRBJ2-7, with TRBD2 matching over 13 bases. From germline, CDR1 is LGHDT and CDR2 YNNKEL (reference sequence). V gave up 6 bases and J gave up 4 bases; unmatched junction bases: 6. This CDR3 has 15 amino acids. The chain's CDR3 is CASSRTSGGQYEQYF. CDR3 DNA: TGTGCCAGCAGTCGGACTAGCGGGGGTCAATACGAGCAGTACTTC.

This clonotype was recorded a few times. The chain links TRBV6-5 to TRBJ2-2; D not resolved. Germline V gene data show CDR1 as MNHEY and CDR2 as SVGAGI. Trimming took off 0 bases at V and 3 bases at J, with 8 bases between the two ends. CDR3 length equals 15 residues. The CDR3 DNA sequence: TGTGCCAGCAGTTACTCGAGTAGCTACACCGGGGAGCTGTTTTTT. This gives the protein CASSYSSSYTGELFF.

V and J are TRBV7-9 and TRBJ2-3; D perhaps matches TRBD2 (7 bases). The V gene lost 5 bases and the J gene lost 2 bases, with 14 bases spanning the gap. CDR1 and CDR2 (germline): SEHNR, FQNEAQ (reference sequence). The CDR3 has 15 residues. The CDR3 sequence: CASSQRGGPTDTQYF. The CDR3 nucleotides read TGTGCCAGCAGCCAAAGGGGGGGGCCCACAGATACGCAGTATTTT.

The rearrangement uses TRBV20-1 and TRBJ2-7; 7 bases line up with TRBD2. V trimming: 5 bases; J trimming: 2 bases; junction bases outside the gene matches: 9. CDR3 length equals 14 residues. Germline CDR1 and CDR2: DFQATT and SNEGSKA (reference sequence). CDR3 nucleotide sequence: TGCAGTGCTGACGGTAGCGGGTTAACCTACGAGCAGTACTTC. Protein sequence: CSADGSGLTYEQYF.

This clonotype has a count of ten or more. The V call is TRBV7-2, the J call TRBJ2-5, with D possibly TRBD1 on 6 matching bases. CDR3 length: 14 residues. V lost 3 bases, J lost 4 bases, and 12 bases lay in between. Germline CDR1 is SGHTA and CDR2 is FQGNSA. CDR3 bases: TGTGCCAGCAGCTTTCAGGGGAGTCGAGAGACCCAGTACTTC. Residues: CASSFQGSRETQYF.

CDR3 bases: TGTGCCAGTAGTAAGATCCGGACAGGGGGCGCGTACGAGCAGTACTTC. It encodes CASSKIRTGGAYEQYF. The V call is TRBV19, the J call TRBJ2-7; TRBD1 matches 11 bases. CDR3 length equals 16 residues. Germline-derived CDR1 and CDR2 are LNHDA and SQIVND (reference sequence). The V segment lost 4 bases and the J segment 4 bases; nucleotides outside the gene matches: 9.

Ten or more counts support this clonotype. The chain uses TRBV20-1 and TRBJ2-2; 10 positions match TRBD2. The trim removed 4 bases at V and 5 bases at J, leaving 4 bases unmatched. The germline V gene encodes CDR1 DFQATT and CDR2 SNEGSKA (reference sequence). This CDR3 contains 14 residues. CDR3 residues: CSAIAGGGTGELFF. For the CDR3, the DNA is TGCAGTGCTATAGCGGGGGGTGGGACCGGGGAGCTGTTTTTT.

There are many counts of this clonotype. The J gene is TRBJ2-6, the V gene TRBV6-1; unclear D gene. The germline V and J ends were trimmed by 6 bases and 2 bases, with 8 bases remaining between them. This CDR3 comprises 14 residues. Germline V gene sequence: CDR1 MNHNS, CDR2 SASEGT. The CDR3 nucleotides read TGTGCCAGCAGCCCCATGGCTGGGGCCAACGTCCTGACTTTC. It codes for CASSPMAGANVLTF.

Only a few counts were recorded for this clonotype. Being one base from a much bigger clone, this may be a read error. The conserved phenylalanine or tryptophan normally closing the CDR3 is absent here, so this likely arose from a read error. The chain has TRBV2 and TRBJ1-6; TRBD1 is a possible D gene (5 bases). CDR3 length: 14 amino acids. CDR1 SNHLY and CDR2 FYNNEI come from the germline V gene. V was trimmed by 9 bases and J by 7 bases, leaving 16 bases between them. The DNA of the CDR3 is TGTGCCAGGACGGGACCCGGATCAAATTCACCCCTCCACCTT. This encodes CARTGPGSNSPLHL.

This clonotype appeared many times. The chain carries TRBV20-1 and TRBJ1-4; 9 bases agree with TRBD1. The germline gives CDR1 DFQATT, CDR2 SNEGSKA (reference sequence). The ends lost 3 bases at V and 8 bases at J; junction bases unmatched: 7. The CDR3 spans 14 residues. Here the CDR3 reads CSARPGTGIEKLFF. In DNA form, the CDR3 reads TGCAGTGCTAGGCCGGGGACAGGGATAGAAAAACTGTTTTTT.

This clonotype was seen ten or more times. The chain uses TRBV20-1 and TRBJ2-1; 13 bases fit TRBD2. CDR3 length: 14 amino acids. V was pared by 6 bases and J by 7 bases, with 6 bases of the junction left unmatched. The V gene's germline CDR1 is DFQATT and CDR2 SNEGSKA (reference sequence). This CDR3 is CSAPGTSGENEQFF. CDR3 bases: TGCAGTGCACCCGGGACTAGCGGGGAAAATGAGCAGTTCTTC.

There are many counts of this clonotype. The rearrangement joins TRBV3-1 to TRBJ2-1, with TRBD2 matching 8 bases. After removal of 0 bases from V and 4 bases from J, the junction contained 8 bases not matched to a gene. Germline CDR1 and CDR2: LGHDT and YNNKEL (reference sequence). This CDR3 has 17 amino acids. This chain's CDR3 is CASSQDTTGGAYNEQFF. The CDR3 DNA reads as TGTGCCAGCAGCCAAGATACCACCGGGGGGGCTTACAATGAGCAGTTCTTC.

The chain uses TRBV7-2 and TRBJ2-3, with 8 positions matching TRBD2. The CDR3 has 15 amino acids. V trimming: 4 bases; J trimming: 11 bases; junction bases outside the gene matches: 14. Germline V gene sequence: CDR1 SGHTA, CDR2 FQGNSA. CDR3 bases: TGTGCCAGCAGCTACACTAGCGGAAGCCGCGGGTTGCAGTATTTT. Translation: CASSYTSGSRGLQYF.

The sample holds many counts of this clonotype. The chain carries TRBV15 and TRBJ2-5; D is unresolved. Germline lookup yields CDR1 LNHNV and CDR2 YYDKDF (reference sequence). The CDR3 runs 14 residues. Trimming removed 4 bases at V and 6 bases at J, with 15 bases between. Here the CDR3 reads CATSTLSPQKTQYF. CDR3 in DNA: TGTGCCACCAGCACTTTAAGCCCGCAGAAGACCCAGTACTTC.